A selection of T cell receptor beta chains follows, all from one sample in a study of CD8 T cell repertoires and HIV-1 epitope variants. Clones were sequenced by immunoSEQ multiplex PCR, and TCRdb holds only the in-frame ones, with some missing. The top ten hold approximately 40% of the sample, which has around 5,900 clones, about 70% seen once. Their specific antigens are unknown. The specimen was cultured CD8+ T cells derived from PBMCs. These receptors all come from a male donor with HIV. Both conserved end residues are part of each CDR3. A D gene is named only where the DNA matches it firmly. The size entry is marked missing in some rows and otherwise reads once, few, many or a size class.

d_gene	v_gene	abundance	j_gene	CDR3nt	CDR3aa
.	TRBV5-4	.	TRBJ1-1	TGTGCCAGCAGCCTCGGGACGGGGACTGAAGCTTTCTTT	CASSLGTGTEAFF
.	TRBV29-1	.	TRBJ2-6	TGCAGCGTTACTTTGGGACGGCCTCCCTCTGGGGCCAACGTCCTGACTTTC	CSVTLGRPPSGANVLTF
TRBD1	TRBV7-8	.	TRBJ1-1	TGTGCCAGCAGCCCGTGGGACAGTCTGAACACTGAAGCTTTCTTT	CASSPWDSLNTEAFF
TRBD2	TRBV27	.	TRBJ2-5	TGTGCCAGCACTTCAGCGGGGGGATCAGAGACCCAGTACTTC	CASTSAGGSETQYF
.	TRBV28	.	TRBJ1-4	TGTGCCAGCAGTTTAACGCAGCTGAGTGCAACTAATGAAAAACTGTTTTTT	CASSLTQLSATNEKLFF
.	TRBV6-1	.	TRBJ1-5	TGTGCCAGCAGCGAAGGACTGAATAGCAATCAGCCCCAGCATTTT	CASSEGLNSNQPQHF
.	TRBV7-8	.	TRBJ2-5	TGTGCCAGCAGCTTAGAGACCCAGTACTTC	CASSLETQYF
TRBD2	TRBV5-1	few	TRBJ2-7	TGCGCCAGCGGCCTAGCGGGAGGGCCTGAGGAGCAGTACTTC	CASGLAGGPEEQYF
.	TRBV6-1	.	TRBJ2-7	TGTGCCAGCAGTGCCGGACAGAGGAGCTCCTACGAGCAGTACTTC	CASSAGQRSSYEQYF
TRBD2	TRBV4-3	.	TRBJ2-5	TGCGCCAGCAGCCAAGAACTAGCGGGGGGACAAGAGACCCAGTACTTC	CASSQELAGGQETQYF
.	TRBV25-1	.	TRBJ2-7	TGTGCCAGCAGTGAATCTGTGTATTACGAGCAGTACTTC	CASSESVYYEQYF
.	TRBV29-1	.	TRBJ1-1	TGCAGCGCCCAGCAAGGGCGGAACACTGAAGCTTTCTTT	CSAQQGRNTEAFF
.	TRBV28	.	TRBJ1-6	TGTGCCAGCAGTTTAGGGGGTTCACCCCTCCACTTT	CASSLGGSPLHF
.	TRBV30	.	TRBJ1-4	TGTGCCTGGAGTGTAGGCGGGACTAATGAAAAACTGTTTTTT	CAWSVGGTNEKLFF
TRBD1	TRBV5-6	few	TRBJ2-7	TGTGCCAGCAGCCCTAGGCCAGGGGGCCCCTACGAGCAGTACTTC	CASSPRPGGPYEQYF
.	TRBV5-8	.	TRBJ1-4	TGTGCCAGCAGCTCCCCCCGGACAAAAAGGAATGAAAAACTGTTTTTT	CASSSPRTKRNEKLFF
.	TRBV27	.	TRBJ2-7	TGTGCCAGCAGCCCCGGGGCGATTACCTACGAGCAGTACTTC	CASSPGAITYEQYF
TRBD2	TRBV28	.	TRBJ2-3	TGTGCCAGCAGTTTATTCGCGGGAGGTGTAGATACGCAGTATTTT	CASSLFAGGVDTQYF
.	TRBV14	.	TRBJ2-3	TGTGCCAGCAGAGGGACCCGGGGTACGCAGTATTTT	CASRGTRGTQYF
.	TRBV11-2	.	TRBJ1-3	TGTGCCAGCAGCTTAGAATGGGAGGCTGGAAACACCATATATTTT	CASSLEWEAGNTIYF
TRBD1	TRBV6-5	few	TRBJ1-1	TGTGCCAGCAGTATAGGTGACAGGGGGAACACTGAAGCTTTCTTT	CASSIGDRGNTEAFF
.	TRBV19	.	TRBJ2-2	TGTGCCAGTAGTTTACAGGAGAACACCGGGGAGCTGTTTTTT	CASSLQENTGELFF
TRBD1	TRBV7-8	.	TRBJ2-2	TGTGCCAGCAGCTTAGGGACAGGGGCCCACACCGGGGAGCTGTTTTTT	CASSLGTGAHTGELFF
TRBD1	TRBV28	.	TRBJ2-2	TGTGCCAGCAGTTGGACAGGGGTGACCGGGGAGCTGTTTTTT	CASSWTGVTGELFF
.	TRBV7-6	few	TRBJ2-7	TGTGCCAGCAGCTTACTGGACGGATCCTACGAGCAGTACTTC	CASSLLDGSYEQYF
.	TRBV9	.	TRBJ2-5	TGTGCCAGCAGCGTCTTAGGAGAGACCCAGTACTTC	CASSVLGETQYF
.	TRBV6-5	few	TRBJ2-7	TGTGCCAGCAGTTACTCACAGGGCTACGAGCAGTACTTC	CASSYSQGYEQYF
.	TRBV7-8	.	TRBJ1-1	TGTGCCAGCAGCTTAGACCTGAACACTGAAGCTTTCTTT	CASSLDLNTEAFF
.	TRBV6-4	.	TRBJ2-2	TGTGCCAGCAGCGACAGGGAGGCAAACACCGGGGAGCTGTTTTTT	CASSDREANTGELFF
.	TRBV5-1	.	TRBJ2-1	TGCGCCAGCAGCTTGGGATCGTCCGGTAATGAGCAGTTCTTC	CASSLGSSGNEQFF
.	TRBV28	.	TRBJ2-7	TGTGCCAGCAGTCCCGGGCCCCGACTCAACGAGCAGTACTTC	CASSPGPRLNEQYF
TRBD2	TRBV2	medium-sized	TRBJ2-7	TGTGCCAGCAGTACGGGACTAGCGGGAGTGGGCGCCTCCGAGCAGTACTTC	CASSTGLAGVGASEQYF
.	TRBV4-3	once	TRBJ2-3	TGCGCCAGCAGCCAAGAACCGGGAGCCTTCAGCACAGATACGCAGTATTTT	CASSQEPGAFSTDTQYF
.	TRBV18	.	TRBJ2-3	TGTGCCAGCTCACCGGGGACCACCGGCACAGATACGCAGTATTTT	CASSPGTTGTDTQYF
.	TRBV19	.	TRBJ1-6	TGTGCCAGTAGTTCCAGGGGAAATTCACCCCTCCACTTT	CASSSRGNSPLHF
TRBD1	TRBV7-3	.	TRBJ2-2	TGTGCCAGCAGCTTAAGACAGGGCACCGGGGAGCTGTTTTTT	CASSLRQGTGELFF
.	TRBV27	.	TRBJ1-1	TGTGCCAGCACCTCCTTGACAGTGAACACTGAAGCTTTCTTT	CASTSLTVNTEAFF
.	TRBV7-3	few	TRBJ1-1	TGTGCCAGCAGGGACTCAGGGAACACTGAAGCTTTCTTT	CASRDSGNTEAFF
.	TRBV11-2	few	TRBJ1-1	TGTGCCAGCAGCTTAGATTGGCAGGGAAGGACTGAAGCTTTCTTT	CASSLDWQGRTEAFF
TRBD2	TRBV13	.	TRBJ2-7	TGTGCCAGCAGCACCGTAGCGGGAGAAATCCACGAGCAGTACTTC	CASSTVAGEIHEQYF
.	TRBV21-1	.	TRBJ1-1	TGTGCCAGCAGCATCCAGGGGGACAGACCCTCGACCCCACAAGCTTTCTTT	CASSIQGDRPSTPQAFF
.	TRBV11-3	.	TRBJ2-1	TGTGCCAGCAGCGGGGTTACCAATGAGCAGTTCTTC	CASSGVTNEQFF
TRBD1	TRBV27	few	TRBJ1-1	TGTGCCAGCGGCGACAGGGGCGGTAACACTGAAGCTTTCTTT	CASGDRGGNTEAFF
.	TRBV19	.	TRBJ2-7	TGTGCCAGTAGTACTAGCGTCTCCTACGAGCAGTACTTC	CASSTSVSYEQYF
.	TRBV9	once	TRBJ2-3	TGTGCCAGCAGCGACACAACAGGGAATACGCAGTATTTT	CASSDTTGNTQYF
TRBD2	TRBV29-1	once	TRBJ2-7	TGCAGCGTTGAAGATACGGGGGGACTAGACTACGAGCAGTACTTC	CSVEDTGGLDYEQYF
.	TRBV4-1	.	TRBJ2-2	TGCGCCAGCAGTTCCATGCACGGGGAGCTGTTTTTT	CASSSMHGELFF